These 18 T cell receptor beta chains came from one sample sequenced in a study of blood T cell repertoires in COVID-19. TCRdb's table, derived via immunoSEQ multiplex PCR, lists solely in-frame clones and lacks some. The data hold 250,000 to 300,000 clones, with approximately 81% observed a single time. Sequenced material: peripheral blood. The receptor source for this set is a woman younger than 30 with acute or convalescent COVID-19.

This clone was seen only a few times. The chain links TRBV27 to TRBJ1-2, with 7 bases matching TRBD1. The CDR3 runs 15 residues. Germline loops: CDR1 MNHEY, CDR2 SMNVEV (reference sequence). Losses at the gene ends were 4 bases for V and 11 bases for J; bases not matched to a gene: 16. The CDR3 DNA reads as TGTGCCAGCAGTTCCGGGGCAACAGGGGAGAGCTGGTACACCTTC. It specifies CASSSGATGESWYTF.

V and J are TRBV11-3 and TRBJ2-1; TRBD2 is a possible D gene (5 bases). CDR3 size: 13 residues. V was pared by 5 bases and J by 5 bases, with 10 bases between. Germline V CDR1 and CDR2: SGHNT, YENEEA. The CDR3 coding sequence is TGTGCCAGCAGCCCCGGACTGAACAATGAGCAGTTCTTC. Translating gives CASSPGLNNEQFF.

This clone was observed a single time. The gene calls are TRBV28 and TRBJ2-7; D is perhaps TRBD1 (5 bases). Germline loops: CDR1 MDHEN, CDR2 SYDVKM. CDR3 length equals 13 residues. V was shortened by 7 bases and J by 2 bases, with 12 bases between the two germline ends. The CDR3, as DNA: TGTGCCAGCACCAGGACAACACCCTACGAGCAGTACTTC. Protein sequence: CASTRTTPYEQYF. Full variable domain (outside the CDR3, taken from reference TRBV28 and TRBJ2-7): DVKVTQSSRYLVKRTGEKVFLECVQDMDHENMFWYRQDPGLGLRLIYFSYDVKMKEKGDIPEGYSVSREKKERFSLILESASTNQTSMYLCASTRTTPYEQYFGPGTRLTVT.

The V and J genes are TRBV10-3 and TRBJ2-7; TRBD1 agrees at 8 bases. The junction had 7 bases not matched to a gene; V was cut back by 6 bases and J by 6 bases. The CDR3 sequence is 13 residues long. Germline V gene lookup returns CDR1 ENHRY and CDR2 SYGVKD. CDR3 residues: CAISDRGSGEQYF. The DNA of the CDR3 is TGTGCCATCAGCGACAGGGGTTCCGGCGAGCAGTACTTC.

This clone was seen only a few times. The chain uses TRBV24-1 and TRBJ2-5; 8 bases agree with TRBD1. V shed 4 bases, J shed 2 bases, and the junction held 8 bases outside the gene matches. Per germline, CDR1 KGHDR and CDR2 SFDVKD. There are 16 residues in the CDR3. The chain's CDR3 is CATSDLRQGLQETQYF. The CDR3 nucleotides are TGTGCCACCAGTGACCTCAGACAGGGGCTACAAGAGACCCAGTACTTC.

The gene calls are TRBV19 and TRBJ1-2; unclear D gene. The CDR3 totals 15 residues. Germline V gives CDR1 LNHDA, CDR2 SQIVND (reference sequence). The V end lost 5 bases, the J end lost 2 bases, and 15 bases lay between the germline ends. Written as DNA, the CDR3 is TGTGCCAGTAGTGCGGCTAACACCATCAACTATGGCTACACCTTC. Protein product: CASSAANTINYGYTF.

The rearrangement uses TRBV7-2 and TRBJ2-7, with 11 positions matching TRBD1. The CDR3 covers 15 residues. CDR1 is SGHTA and CDR2 is FQGNSA in the germline V gene. Trimming removed 4 bases from V and 3 bases from J; junction bases left unmatched: 5. In DNA, the CDR3 is TGTGCCAGCAGCTCCGGACAGGGGGCGATCTACGAGCAGTACTTC. Protein: CASSSGQGAIYEQYF.

The chain carries TRBV29-1 and TRBJ1-2; TRBD1 aligns across 8 bases. From germline, CDR1 is SQVTM and CDR2 ANQGSEA. After removal of 4 bases from V and 4 bases from J, the junction contained 14 bases not matched to a gene. CDR3 size: 16 residues. CDR3 sequence reads: CSVGGSGQGALYGYTF. Here the CDR3 DNA reads TGCAGCGTTGGGGGAAGCGGGCAGGGGGCTCTCTATGGCTACACCTTC.

The sample holds a few counts of this clone. It is unclear where the CDR3 begins or ends on the DNA, so no DNA is shown, and the CDR3 is as TCRdb lists it. The chain joins TRBV4-3 to TRBJ1-1. Germline-derived CDR1 and CDR2 are LGHNA and YSLEER. Termini included, the CDR3 measures 14 amino acids. CDR3 protein: CASSQDAKTFGAFF.

The chain employs TRBV19 and TRBJ2-2; 9 bases match TRBD2. The V segment lost 2 bases and the J segment 5 bases; nucleotides outside the gene matches: 3. The CDR3 has 15 residues. Germline values: CDR1 LNHDA, CDR2 SQIVND (reference sequence). This CDR3 reads CASSIWGLATGELFF. DNA for the CDR3: TGTGCCAGTAGTATATGGGGACTAGCTACCGGGGAGCTGTTTTTT. The whole variable domain, remainder taken from reference TRBV19 and TRBJ2-2, is DGGITQSPKYLFRKEGQNVTLSCEQNLNHDAMYWYRQDPGQGLRLIYYSQIVNDFQKGDIAEGYSVSREKKESFPLTVTSAQKNPTAFYLCASSIWGLATGELFFGEGSRLTVL.

The rearrangement joins TRBV29-1 to TRBJ2-2, with 13 bases matching TRBD2. Germline loops: CDR1 SQVTM, CDR2 ANQGSEA. The CDR3 contains 17 residues. V was clipped by 7 bases and J by 4 bases; unmatched bases: 12. The CDR3 nucleotides are TGCAGCGCTCAAGGGACTAGCGGGATTAGTAGCACCGGGGAGCTGTTTTTT. This gives the protein CSAQGTSGISSTGELFF.

The CDR3 spells CASGASGSAIEQYF. The CDR3 region has the DNA TGTGCCAGTGGGGCTAGCGGGAGTGCAATCGAGCAGTACTTC. The genes are TRBV19 and TRBJ2-7; 10 positions match TRBD2. Germline-derived CDR1 and CDR2 are LNHDA and SQIVND (reference sequence). The CDR3 covers 14 residues. With 8 bases clipped from V and 6 bases from J, the junction kept 10 bases outside the gene matches.

This chain uses TRBV10-3 with TRBJ2-7, with 9 nucleotides matching TRBD2. Trimming cost V 10 bases and J 0 bases; bases outside gene matches: 7. This CDR3 is built from 14 residues. The germline V gene has CDR1 ENHRY and CDR2 SYGVKD. The CDR3 protein is CATSDSGSSYEQYF. CDR3 nucleotide sequence: TGTGCCACCTCCGATAGCGGGAGCTCCTACGAGCAGTACTTC.

The V call is TRBV6-5, the J call TRBJ1-1; 10 bases match TRBD1. There are 14 residues in the CDR3. Germline V gives CDR1 MNHEY, CDR2 SVGAGI. V lost 5 bases and J lost 4; bases outside the gene matches: 4. The CDR3 DNA follows: TGTGCCAGCAGTAAACGGACAGGGGGCACTGAAGCTTTCTTT. It translates to CASSKRTGGTEAFF.

V gene TRBV10-2 combines with J gene TRBJ2-3; 7 bases map to TRBD2. The germline gives CDR1 WSHSY, CDR2 SAAADI. V shed 6 bases, J shed 0 bases, and the junction held 6 bases outside the gene matches. CDR3 length: 15 residues. The CDR3 loop is CASRTLSGSTDTQYF. DNA for the CDR3: TGCGCCAGCAGGACCCTTAGCGGGAGCACAGATACGCAGTATTTT.

The chain combines TRBV10-3 with TRBJ2-2; tentatively, D is TRBD2 (6 bases). Per the germline V gene, CDR1 is ENHRY and CDR2 is SYGVKD. The CDR3 is 15 amino acids. Trimming cost V 3 bases and J 0 bases, with 8 bases left between them. CDR3 protein: CAISDRGTNTGELFF. The CDR3 DNA sequence: TGTGCCATCAGTGACCGGGGGACGAACACCGGGGAGCTGTTTTTT.

The chain recombines TRBV7-9 with TRBJ2-7; D not certain. Germline V CDR1 and CDR2: SEHNR, FQNEAQ (reference sequence). CDR3 length: 15 amino acids. V was shortened by 6 bases and J by 0 bases, with 15 bases between the two germline ends. CDR3 amino acids: CASRPSTPSSYEQYF. Here the CDR3 DNA reads TGTGCCAGCAGACCGTCGACTCCCAGCTCCTACGAGCAGTACTTC. The whole variable domain, remainder taken from reference TRBV7-9 and TRBJ2-7, is DTGVSQNPRHKITKRGQNVTFRCDPISEHNRLYWYRQTLGQGPEFLTYFQNEAQLEKSRLLSDRFSAERPKGSFSTLEIQRTEQGDSAMYLCASRPSTPSSYEQYFGPGTRLTVT.

The chain couples TRBV5-1 to TRBJ1-3; 7 nucleotides align to TRBD1. CDR1 is SGHRS, CDR2 YFSETQ, per germline. CDR3 length equals 17 residues. The J segment lost 0 bases and the V segment lost 4 bases, leaving 10 bases of the junction unmatched. CDR3 DNA sequence: TGCGCCAGCAGCCCGGAGGAGGGGGCGAGCTCTGGAAACACCATATATTTT. Its translation: CASSPEEGASSGNTIYF. Full variable domain (remainder filled in from reference TRBV5-1 and TRBJ1-3): KAGVTQTPRYLIKTRGQQVTLSCSPISGHRSVSWYQQTPGQGLQFLFEYFSETQRNKGNFPGRFSGRQFSNSRSEMNVSTLELGDSALYLCASSPEEGASSGNTIYFGEGSWLTVV.